This TCR beta chain originates from a study of shared clonotypes between healthy human individuals. Study at large: Contributing individuals were two females and a few males aged 18 to 49. Broader study findings: A generally larger estimated richness was seen in naive subsets than in memory subsets. Clonotype sharing among donors was thought likely to change with sequencing depth. For naive CD4 cells, roughly 5.5% of clonotypes were shared across a handful of donors.

The assay was immunoSEQ multiplex PCR, and TCRdb's table has in-frame clones only and misses some. The sample has some 690,000 clones; about 90% are singletons. V lost 3 bases to trimming and J lost 3 bases, with 12 bases between them. In germline, CDR1 is SGHVS, CDR2 FQNEAQ. This CDR3 is built from 15 residues. This clone was seen just once. Its antigen remains unknown. This clonotype originated in a man in his late teens or twenties in good health. Some clones in this sample may be carry-over from other donors' samples. The V and J genes are TRBV7-8 and TRBJ2-1; a weak D match, TRBD1 (5 bases). The material sequenced was memory CD8+ T cells from PBMCs. Subset specified: CD45RO+ cells pooled with CCR7-negative TemRA cells. CDR3 sequence: CASSFSRTIYNEQFF. The CDR3 DNA sequence: TGTGCCAGCAGCTTTTCCCGGACAATCTACAATGAGCAGTTCTTC.